The entry that follows covers one T cell receptor (beta chain) sequence. Its antigen is currently unknown. The source of the sample is a study of cytomegalovirus exposure and HLA in healthy donors. Study-level results: In a later analysis, first-cohort TCR clusters were found to tend to co-occur in the 120 or so validation repertoires.

Generated by immunoSEQ multiplex PCR, the TCRdb table keeps only in-frame clones and is missing some. Of roughly 60,000 clones in the sample, about 95% were seen once. The CDR3 sequence is 16 residues long. The germline V gene encodes CDR1 MNHEY and CDR2 SMNVEV (reference sequence). V was clipped by 4 bases and J by 9 bases; unmatched bases: 8. Specimen: PBMCs. This TCR was recovered from a woman under 30 in good health and CMV-seropositive. The chain recombines TRBV27 with TRBJ2-2; 13 bases map to TRBD2. CDR3 bases: TGTGCCAGCAGTTCCCCGGGACTAGCGGGATTGCGGGAGCTGTTTTTT. This translates into CASSSPGLAGLRELFF.